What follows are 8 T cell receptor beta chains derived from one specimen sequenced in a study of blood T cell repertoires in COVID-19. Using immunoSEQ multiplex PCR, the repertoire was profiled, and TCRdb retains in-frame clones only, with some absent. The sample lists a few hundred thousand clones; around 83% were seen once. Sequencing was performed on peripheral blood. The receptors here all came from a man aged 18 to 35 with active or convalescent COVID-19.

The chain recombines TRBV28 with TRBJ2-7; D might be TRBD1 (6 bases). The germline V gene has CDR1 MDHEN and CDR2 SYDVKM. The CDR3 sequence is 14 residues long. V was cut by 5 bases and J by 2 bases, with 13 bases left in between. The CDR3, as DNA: TGTGCCAGCAGTCCTTGGACAGAGACCTACGAGCAGTACTTC. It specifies CASSPWTETYEQYF. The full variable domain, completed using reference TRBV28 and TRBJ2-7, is DVKVTQSSRYLVKRTGEKVFLECVQDMDHENMFWYRQDPGLGLRLIYFSYDVKMKEKGDIPEGYSVSREKKERFSLILESASTNQTSMYLCASSPWTETYEQYFGPGTRLTVT.

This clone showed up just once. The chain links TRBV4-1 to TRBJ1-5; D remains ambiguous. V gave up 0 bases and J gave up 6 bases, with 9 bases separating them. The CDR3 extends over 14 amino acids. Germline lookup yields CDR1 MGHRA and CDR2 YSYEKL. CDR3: CASSQDGVSQPQHF. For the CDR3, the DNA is TGCGCCAGCAGCCAAGACGGGGTAAGTCAGCCCCAGCATTTT.

The CDR3 loop reads CASSVGAANTGELFF. The CDR3 DNA is TGTGCCAGCAGCGTGGGTGCGGCTAACACCGGGGAGCTGTTTTTT. The chain carries TRBV9 and TRBJ2-2; no definite D call. Trimming pared 2 bases from V and 2 bases from J, leaving 10 bases between. This CDR3 is built from 15 residues. Germline CDR1 SGDLS, CDR2 YYNGEE. Full variable domain (remainder filled in from reference TRBV9 and TRBJ2-2): DSGVTQTPKHLITATGQRVTLRCSPRSGDLSVYWYQQSLDQGLQFLIQYYNGEERAKGNILERFSAQQFPDLHSELNLSSLELGDSALYFCASSVGAANTGELFFGEGSRLTVL.

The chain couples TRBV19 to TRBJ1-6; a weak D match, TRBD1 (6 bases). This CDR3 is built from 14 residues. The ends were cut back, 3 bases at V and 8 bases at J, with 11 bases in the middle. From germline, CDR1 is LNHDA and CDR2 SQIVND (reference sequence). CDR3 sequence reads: CASSIAGDDSPLHF. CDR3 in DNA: TGTGCCAGTAGTATTGCAGGGGACGATTCACCCCTCCACTTT.

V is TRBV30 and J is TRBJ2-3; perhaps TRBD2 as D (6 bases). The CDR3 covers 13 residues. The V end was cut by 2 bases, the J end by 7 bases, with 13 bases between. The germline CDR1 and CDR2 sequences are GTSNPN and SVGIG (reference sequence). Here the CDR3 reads CAWSMGLLYTQYF. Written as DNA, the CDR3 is TGTGCCTGGAGTATGGGACTTCTATATACGCAGTATTTT.

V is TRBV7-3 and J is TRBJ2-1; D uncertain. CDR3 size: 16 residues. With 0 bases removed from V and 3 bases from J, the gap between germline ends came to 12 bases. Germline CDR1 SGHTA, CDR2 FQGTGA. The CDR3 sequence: CASSLTSSVIYNEQFF. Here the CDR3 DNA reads TGTGCCAGCAGCTTAACGTCCAGCGTGATCTACAATGAGCAGTTCTTC.

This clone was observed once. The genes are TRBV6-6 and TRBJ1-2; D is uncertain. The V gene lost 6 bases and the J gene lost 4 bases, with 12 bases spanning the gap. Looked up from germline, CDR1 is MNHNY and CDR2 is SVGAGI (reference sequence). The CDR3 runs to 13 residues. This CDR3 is CASSRDTVYGYTF. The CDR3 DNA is TGTGCCAGCAGCCGAGACACGGTCTATGGCTACACCTTC.

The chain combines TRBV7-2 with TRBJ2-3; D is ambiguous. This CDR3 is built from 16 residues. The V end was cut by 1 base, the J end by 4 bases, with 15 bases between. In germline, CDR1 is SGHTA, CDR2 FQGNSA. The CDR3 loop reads CASSLVFGGTADTQYF. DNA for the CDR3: TGTGCCAGCAGCTTAGTGTTCGGCGGAACGGCAGATACGCAGTATTTT. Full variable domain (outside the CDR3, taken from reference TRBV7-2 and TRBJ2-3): GAGVSQSPSNKVTEKGKDVELRCDPISGHTALYWYRQSLGQGLEFLIYFQGNSAPDKSGLPSDRFSAERTGGSVSTLTIQRTQQEDSAVYLCASSLVFGGTADTQYFGPGTRLTVL.